This T cell receptor beta chain was observed in a study of blood T cell repertoires in COVID-19. Study-wide context: Samples taken during acute and convalescent COVID-19 were collected in the United States, Italy and Spain. PBMCs, B-cell-depleted T cells, or T cells were the source of the cDNA or gDNA that made up the material.

Methods used by the authors: For nucleated cells, counts were estimated from reference gene primer amplification. Here immunoSEQ multiplex PCR was the method, and the copy in TCRdb shows in-frame clones only, minus some. The V and J calls and clone size were taken over from that table, and D and trimming were inferred from the DNA. The repertoire holds fewer than 350,000 clones, roughly 90% seen once, with roughly 4.8% in the top ten. V gave up 8 bases and J gave up 4 bases, with 11 bases separating them. The CDR3 runs 13 residues. Germline V gene lookup returns CDR1 ENHRY and CDR2 SYGVKD. Material: peripheral blood. The TCR sequence derives from a man aged 40-49 years with acute or convalescent COVID-19. The chain combines TRBV10-3 with TRBJ1-4, with D maybe TRBD1 (6 bases). This CDR3 is CAIRGGLNEKLFF. In nucleotides, the CDR3 is TGTGCCATCCGCGGGGGCCTTAATGAAAAACTGTTTTTT.